The rows below give T cell receptor beta chains drawn from one sample of a study of cytomegalovirus exposure and HLA in healthy donors. Profiling relied on immunoSEQ multiplex PCR, and the TCRdb table lists in-frame clones only, not all of them. In the table there are roughly 350,000 clones, roughly 88% of which are singletons. The sample taken for sequencing was PBMCs. These receptors were collected from a woman aged 18-29 years in good health and CMV-seronegative. The CDR3 runs from the conserved cysteine through the conserved F or W. A D gene is named only where the DNA matches it firmly. The size of a clone is reported for some rows only, either as once, few or many, or as a class for expanded clones.

TRBV4-2	TRBD2	TRBJ2-1	NA	CASSQGLAGGGNEQFF	TGTGCCAGCAGCCAGGGACTAGCGGGAGGAGGGAATGAGCAGTTCTTC
TRBV4-2	TRBD2	TRBJ2-7	NA	CASSQLAGGSYEQYF	TGTGCCAGCAGCCAACTAGCGGGAGGGTCCTACGAGCAGTACTTC
TRBV5-1	NA	TRBJ2-3	NA	CASSLVGGRTDTQYF	TGCGCCAGCAGCTTGGTCGGGGGGCGCACAGATACGCAGTATTTT
TRBV6-1	TRBD1	TRBJ1-5	NA	CASKGQGSGNQPQHF	TGTGCCAGCAAGGGACAGGGTAGTGGAAATCAGCCCCAGCATTTT
TRBV13	TRBD1	TRBJ1-1	few	CASSLGWTGNEAFF	TGTGCCAGCAGCTTAGGGTGGACAGGCAATGAAGCTTTCTTT
TRBV7-2	TRBD2	TRBJ2-7	NA	CASSLGLAGPYEQYF	TGTGCCAGCAGCTTAGGGTTAGCGGGACCCTACGAGCAGTACTTC
TRBV19	NA	TRBJ1-1	many	CASKNSLNTEAFF	TGTGCCAGTAAAAACAGCCTGAACACTGAAGCTTTCTTT
TRBV10-1	TRBD1	TRBJ1-1	NA	CASSLTGGGTEAFF	TGCGCCAGCAGTCTGACAGGGGGAGGCACTGAAGCTTTCTTT
TRBV25-1	TRBD1	TRBJ1-4	NA	CASSPPRGTGANEKLFF	TGTGCCAGCAGTCCCCCAAGGGGGACAGGAGCTAATGAAAAACTGTTTTTT
TRBV7-9	NA	TRBJ1-1	NA	CASSLAQNSQAFF	TGTGCCAGCAGCTTAGCGCAGAACAGCCAAGCTTTCTTT
TRBV7-9	TRBD1	TRBJ1-2	NA	CASSFGQGRRQHGYTF	TGTGCCAGCAGCTTTGGACAGGGGCGACGTCAGCATGGCTACACCTTC
TRBV6-5	TRBD1	TRBJ1-2	NA	CASRTTGQGFDGYTF	TGTGCCAGCAGAACCACGGGACAGGGCTTCGATGGCTACACCTTC
TRBV12-5	NA	TRBJ1-1	NA	CASGLALSEAFF	TGTGCTAGTGGTTTGGCCCTAAGTGAAGCTTTCTTT
TRBV28	NA	TRBJ1-1	NA	CASSQGPRGTEAFF	TGTGCCAGCAGTCAGGGGCCTCGGGGCACTGAAGCTTTCTTT
TRBV5-4	TRBD1	TRBJ2-5	NA	CASSSPGTGGETQYF	TGTGCCAGCAGCTCCCCCGGGACAGGGGGAGAGACCCAGTACTTC
TRBV11-2	TRBD1	TRBJ1-5	NA	CASSFSGQGGGQPQHF	TGTGCCAGCAGCTTTTCGGGACAGGGTGGAGGTCAGCCCCAGCATTTT
TRBV19	NA	TRBJ1-2	NA	CASRRGDGYTF	TGTGCCAGCCGCCGGGGGGATGGCTACACCTTC
TRBV9	TRBD2	TRBJ2-1	once	CASSVGASGSIDEQFF	TGTGCCAGCAGCGTAGGAGCTAGCGGGAGTATCGATGAGCAGTTCTTC
TRBV18	TRBD2	TRBJ2-1	NA	CASSRGTSGKSSYNEQFF	TGTGCCAGCTCACGAGGGACTAGCGGGAAGAGCTCCTACAATGAGCAGTTCTTC
TRBV5-4	TRBD1	TRBJ1-2	NA	CASSPTGQGAHYGYTF	TGTGCCAGCAGCCCCACCGGCCAGGGGGCACACTATGGCTACACCTTC
TRBV2	TRBD1	TRBJ1-4	once	CASSEGTGGLEKLFF	TGTGCCAGCAGTGAAGGGACAGGGGGTTTGGAAAAACTGTTTTTT
TRBV2	NA	TRBJ1-2	NA	CASSEEGGGEGYTF	TGTGCCAGCAGTGAAGAAGGCGGTGGTGAGGGCTACACCTTC
TRBV10-3	NA	TRBJ2-5	NA	CAISAGQQETQYF	TGTGCCATCAGTGCCGGACAGCAAGAGACCCAGTACTTC
TRBV10-1	NA	TRBJ1-5	NA	CASSDGGDSNQPQHF	TGCGCCAGCAGTGATGGGGGGGATAGCAATCAGCCCCAGCATTTT
TRBV18	TRBD1	TRBJ1-1	NA	CASSPQGQMNTEAFF	TGTGCCAGCTCGCCCCAGGGACAGATGAACACTGAAGCTTTCTTT
TRBV6-5	TRBD2	TRBJ2-3	NA	CASSSTSGSTDTQYF	TGTGCCAGCAGTTCGACTAGCGGGAGTACAGATACGCAGTATTTT